Here is one TCR beta chain with its context. Antigen unknown. The CDR3 is made up of 15 amino acids. The ends were cut back, 7 bases at V and 0 bases at J, with 10 bases in the middle. The germline gives CDR1 SNHLY, CDR2 FYNNEI. The sample comes from a study of T cell responses to AZD1222 COVID-19 vaccine. Study-wide points: Donors, mostly white British, included more females; clonal diversity was possibly underestimated. Increased Spike-specific TCR breadth and depth were observed after two AZD1222 doses.

Repertoires were generated with immunoSEQ multiplex PCR, while TCRdb's copy carries only in-frame clones and drops some. The table has 60,000 to 85,000 clones, over 75% seen once. V and J are TRBV2 and TRBJ1-6; D ambiguous. The TCR sequence derives from an adult who received the AZD1222 COVID-19 vaccine. This sample comprised peripheral blood, obtained 28 days after the second AZD1222 dose. Here the CDR3 DNA reads TGTGCCAGCATGGCCACCAGCTCCTATAATTCACCCCTCCACTTT. The encoded protein is CASMATSSYNSPLHF.